This T cell receptor beta chain was recorded in a study of T-cell reconstitution after alpha-beta-depleted transplantation in children. Study results and caveats: Reports say that about two months after transplant, the alpha-beta T cells came out of several hundred graft clones that had expanded. T-cell numbers and diversity, one year after transplant, stemmed largely from T cells that were newly produced. Some patients' high day-60 TCRbeta diversity was attributed to recipient cells surviving conditioning.

Regarding this clonotype: Antigen: not known.

This CDR3 contains 15 residues. Trimming shortened V by 4 bases and J by 0 bases, and 12 bases separated the two germline ends. CDR1 and CDR2 from the germline V gene are LGHDT and YNNKEL (reference sequence). The TCRbeta library was prepared with unique molecular identifiers. One entry per CDR3 protein, called by TCRdb with MiXCR from the PCR reads. This table holds 300,000 to 400,000 distinct CDR3 sequences, about 16% found once. The starting material was PBMCs, mostly from graft donor cells, obtained 360 days after TCRalphabeta/CD19-depleted stem cell transplant. The chain joins TRBV3-1 to TRBJ1-1; a weak D match, TRBD1 (5 bases). The TCR originated in a male patient aged 2 to 10 who had a stem cell transplant for acute lymphoblastic leukemia, so the T cells may come from the graft donor. The CDR3 spells CASSPRDGLNTEAFF. The CDR3 DNA is TGTGCCAGCAGCCCCCGGGACGGATTGAACACTGAAGCTTTCTTT.